The 25 T cell receptor beta chains given below trace back to one sample, sequenced in a study of T cell responses to AZD1222 COVID-19 vaccine. The protocol was immunoSEQ multiplex PCR, while the TCRdb copy is restricted to in-frame clones and leaves out a portion. The data show tens of thousands of clones, 90% seen once. The sample consisted of peripheral blood, taken 28 days after the second AZD1222 dose. These receptors were collected from an adult who received the AZD1222 COVID-19 vaccine.

V is TRBV7-9 and J is TRBJ1-6, with D tentatively TRBD1 (5 bases). CDR3 length: 15 amino acids. Germline V gene sequence: CDR1 SEHNR, CDR2 FQNEAQ (reference sequence). Trimming removed 5 bases at V and 6 bases at J, with 14 bases between. CDR3 nucleotides: TGTGCCAGCAGCACTGGGGGTCTCGGTAATTCACCCCTCCACTTT. The encoded protein is CASSTGGLGNSPLHF.

This rearrangement joins TRBV4-2 to TRBJ1-4, with D maybe TRBD1 (5 bases). The CDR3 has 15 residues. Trimming removed 5 bases at V and 5 bases at J, with 15 bases between. The germline V gene encodes CDR1 LGHNA and CDR2 YNFKEQ. The CDR3 region has the DNA TGTGCCAGCAGCTCCCGACAGCTAGGAAATGAAAAACTGTTTTTT. Residues: CASSSRQLGNEKLFF.

This clone has a single count. This chain links TRBV5-1 with TRBJ1-3; D ambiguous. Germline V CDR1 and CDR2: SGHRS, YFSETQ. Between the trimmed V and J ends, which lost 3 bases and 0 bases, there was a span of 7 bases. This CDR3 is built from 14 residues. CDR3 in amino acids: CASSSRVSGNTIYF. Written as DNA, the CDR3 is TGCGCCAGCAGCTCGAGGGTCTCTGGAAACACCATATATTTT.

The rearrangement links TRBV4-3 to TRBJ1-5; 9 nucleotides match TRBD1. V lost 0 bases and J lost 4; bases outside the gene matches: 19. The CDR3 is made up of 21 amino acids. Germline lookup yields CDR1 LGHNA and CDR2 YSLEER. The CDR3 here is CASSQEGLGGQGRVENQPQHF. The CDR3 DNA sequence: TGCGCCAGCAGCCAAGAGGGGTTGGGGGGACAGGGAAGAGTGGAAAATCAGCCCCAGCATTTT.

This chain uses TRBV7-8 with TRBJ1-3, with D possibly TRBD1 on 5 matching bases. The CDR3 runs 15 residues. The V gene lost 1 base and the J gene lost 4 bases, with 11 bases spanning the gap. Germline V gene lookup returns CDR1 SGHVS and CDR2 FQNEAQ. The CDR3 loop reads CASSLEVGVGNTIYF. CDR3 coding DNA: TGTGCCAGCAGCTTAGAAGTAGGGGTCGGAAACACCATATATTTT.

The gene calls are TRBV5-4 and TRBJ1-2, with 7 bases lining up with TRBD1. The CDR3 length is 14 residues. V lost 5 bases to trimming and J lost 3 bases; unmatched junction nucleotides: 7. From germline, CDR1 is SGHNT and CDR2 YYREEE (reference sequence). CDR3 amino acids: CASSQDRTYYGYTF. The CDR3 DNA reads as TGTGCCAGCAGTCAGGACAGGACCTACTATGGCTACACCTTC. Full variable domain (missing parts from reference TRBV5-4 and TRBJ1-2): ETGVTQSPTHLIKTRGQQVTLRCSSQSGHNTVSWYQQALGQGPQFIFQYYREEENGRGNFPPRFSGLQFPNYSSELNVNALELDDSALYLCASSQDRTYYGYTFGSGTRLTVV.

The chain joins TRBV3-1 (or the pseudogene TRBV3-2) to TRBJ2-2; a possible D gene is TRBD2 (7 bases). The CDR3 loop spans 15 amino acids. Per germline, CDR1 LGHDT and CDR2 YNNKEL (reference sequence). V shed 4 bases and J shed 8 bases, with 17 bases lying between them. As DNA, the CDR3 is TGTGCCAGCAGCCTCGGTGGCGGGGGCAGTGGGGAGCTGTTTTTT. Translating gives CASSLGGGGSGELFF.

The gene calls are TRBV6-5 and TRBJ1-6; D gene ambiguous. CDR3 length equals 14 residues. The V end lost 10 bases, the J end lost 0 bases, and 10 bases lay between the germline ends. The germline V gene encodes CDR1 MNHEY and CDR2 SVGAGI. The CDR3 reads CATQPSSYNSPLHF. Written as DNA, the CDR3 is TGTGCCACCCAGCCGAGCTCCTATAATTCACCCCTCCACTTT.

V usage is TRBV7-2 and J usage is TRBJ1-6, with unresolved D. CDR3 length equals 12 residues. Germline V gene sequence: CDR1 SGHTA, CDR2 FQGNSA. V lost 2 bases, J lost 8 bases, and 4 bases lay in between. CDR3 amino acids: CASSLSHSPLHF. The CDR3 nucleotides read TGTGCCAGCAGCTTATCCCATTCACCCCTCCACTTT. Using reference TRBV7-2 and TRBJ1-6 for the parts outside the CDR3, the full variable domain is GAGVSQSPSNKVTEKGKDVELRCDPISGHTALYWYRQSLGQGLEFLIYFQGNSAPDKSGLPSDRFSAERTGGSVSTLTIQRTQQEDSAVYLCASSLSHSPLHFGNGTRLTVT.

This clone showed up just a few times. The rearrangement links TRBV19 to TRBJ1-1; D gene unclear. This CDR3 has 15 amino acids. Trimming removed 4 bases from V and 2 bases from J, with 14 bases in between. The germline V gene encodes CDR1 LNHDA and CDR2 SQIVND (reference sequence). CDR3 protein: CASSTDLKRNTEAFF. The CDR3 DNA is TGTGCCAGTAGTACCGACCTGAAACGCAACACTGAAGCTTTCTTT.

The rearrangement uses TRBV2 and TRBJ1-3; D gene uncertain. Germline assignment: CDR1 SNHLY and CDR2 FYNNEI. The V end lost 7 bases, the J end lost 0 bases, and 13 bases lay between the germline ends. The CDR3 has 15 residues. The CDR3 sequence: CASKRSPDSGNTIYF. CDR3 DNA: TGTGCCAGCAAGCGGAGTCCAGACTCTGGAAACACCATATATTTT.

The chain has TRBV3-1 (or the pseudogene TRBV3-2) and TRBJ1-2, with D perhaps TRBD1 (5 bases). Trimming cost V 5 bases and J 5 bases, with 18 bases left between them. Germline lookup yields CDR1 LGHDT and CDR2 YNNKEL (reference sequence). This CDR3 is built from 15 residues. CDR3 bases: TGTGCCAGCAGCTGCAACCGGGACGGAGTATATGGCTACACCTTC. This encodes CASSCNRDGVYGYTF.

The chain links TRBV11-3 to TRBJ2-7, with unresolved D. Germline assignment: CDR1 SGHNT and CDR2 YENEEA. The length of the CDR3 is 13 residues. Deletions cut 1 base from V and 2 bases from J, with 6 bases between. This chain's CDR3 is CASSLGGTYEQYF. In DNA, the CDR3 is TGTGCCAGCAGCTTAGGGGGTACCTACGAGCAGTACTTC.

The chain links TRBV15 to TRBJ1-1; the D is unclear. This CDR3 contains 13 residues. V was cut by 8 bases and J by 0 bases, with 10 bases left in between. Germline V gives CDR1 LNHNV, CDR2 YYDKDF (reference sequence). CDR3 sequence reads: CATHNPMNTEAFF. DNA for the CDR3: TGTGCCACCCATAATCCTATGAACACTGAAGCTTTCTTT.

CDR3 nucleotides: TGTGCCAGCAGCTTAGACACGAAGAAAGAGACCCAGTACTTC. Translated, it gives CASSLDTKKETQYF. The V and J genes are TRBV7-2 and TRBJ2-5; D ambiguous. With 1 base removed from V and 3 bases from J, the gap between germline ends came to 9 bases. CDR1 is SGHTA and CDR2 is FQGNSA in the germline V gene. The CDR3 covers 14 residues.

The rearrangement links TRBV3-1 (or the pseudogene TRBV3-2) to TRBJ1-1; D is uncertain. The V gene's germline CDR1 is LGHDT and CDR2 YNNKEL (reference sequence). The CDR3 extends over 13 amino acids. V shed 4 bases and J shed 0 bases, with 6 bases lying between them. The DNA for the CDR3 is TGTGCCAGCAGCCCCTCGGTGAACACTGAAGCTTTCTTT. Amino acids: CASSPSVNTEAFF.

V and J are TRBV29-1 and TRBJ2-7; 8 positions match TRBD1. Looked up from germline, CDR1 is SQVTM and CDR2 is ANQGSEA. V dropped 5 bases and J dropped 6; count of bases not matched to a gene: 3. This CDR3 is 11 amino acids long. CDR3 protein: CSVQGALEQYF. As DNA, the CDR3 is TGCAGCGTTCAGGGGGCTCTCGAGCAGTACTTC.

This sequence joins TRBV6-4 and TRBJ1-3; D is undetermined. The germline CDR1 and CDR2 sequences are MRHNA and SNTAGT. The CDR3 runs to 15 residues. V lost 4 bases and J lost 0, with 10 bases in between. DNA for the CDR3: TGTGCCAGCAGTGCCAACGGCGACTCTGGAAACACCATATATTTT. As protein: CASSANGDSGNTIYF.

The rearrangement uses TRBV15 and TRBJ1-2, with TRBD1 as a possible D gene (5 bases). V lost 2 bases and J lost 6, with 10 bases in between. This CDR3 contains 13 residues. The germline CDR1 and CDR2 sequences are LNHNV and YYDKDF (reference sequence). As DNA, the CDR3 is TGTGCCACCAGCAGATTACAGGCGAATGGCTACACCTTC. It codes for CATSRLQANGYTF.

V usage is TRBV19 and J usage is TRBJ1-5, with D possibly TRBD1 on 5 matching bases. V was shortened by 4 bases and J by 0 bases, with 16 bases between the two germline ends. Germline V gene lookup returns CDR1 LNHDA and CDR2 SQIVND (reference sequence). The CDR3 consists of 17 residues. The CDR3 DNA reads as TGTGCCAGTAGTAGAGAGGGGACCGCCTATAGCAATCAGCCCCAGCATTTT. As protein: CASSREGTAYSNQPQHF.

The chain recombines TRBV4-2 with TRBJ2-7; D may be TRBD1 or TRBD2 (5 bases each). There are 16 residues in the CDR3. Germline-derived CDR1 and CDR2 are LGHNA and YNFKEQ. The V and J ends lost 1 base and 5 bases respectively, with 18 bases between them. The CDR3 DNA is TGTGCCAGCAGCCAAGTTTCCGGGGCCAAGAGCCACGAGCAGTACTTC. Translation: CASSQVSGAKSHEQYF.

V gene TRBV5-1 combines with J gene TRBJ2-1, with 9 bases that match TRBD2. CDR1 is SGHRS and CDR2 is YFSETQ in the germline V gene. Germline trimming cut 4 bases from V and 5 bases from J; bases unmatched to any gene: 7. The CDR3 runs 15 residues. The DNA of the CDR3 is TGCGCCAGCAGCCCACAGACTAGCGGAAACAATGAGCAGTTCTTC. The encoded protein is CASSPQTSGNNEQFF.

V usage is TRBV11-2 and J usage is TRBJ1-4, with 7 bases lining up with TRBD1. The CDR3 runs to 15 residues. From germline, CDR1 is SGHAT and CDR2 FQNNGV. V was clipped by 0 bases and J by 8 bases; unmatched bases: 6. The CDR3 bases are TGTGCCAGCAGCTTAGATGGGGCAGGGGGAGAAAAACTGTTTTTT. This codes for CASSLDGAGGEKLFF.

This chain connects TRBV5-1 to TRBJ1-1, with a possible D match to TRBD1 (5 bases). V was pared by 6 bases and J by 4 bases, with 13 bases between. CDR3 length equals 13 residues. CDR1 and CDR2 (germline): SGHRS, YFSETQ. In nucleotides, the CDR3 is TGCGCCAGCACTACAGGCGGTTCCACTGAAGCTTTCTTT. This translates into CASTTGGSTEAFF.

The V call is TRBV29-1, the J call TRBJ1-2, with 7 bases matching TRBD1. V gave up 8 bases and J gave up 0 bases; unmatched junction bases: 6. CDR3 length equals 13 residues. The germline CDR1 and CDR2 sequences are SQVTM and ANQGSEA. The CDR3 sequence: CSTTTGTNYGYTF. CDR3 sequence (DNA): TGCAGCACCACGACAGGGACTAACTATGGCTACACCTTC.